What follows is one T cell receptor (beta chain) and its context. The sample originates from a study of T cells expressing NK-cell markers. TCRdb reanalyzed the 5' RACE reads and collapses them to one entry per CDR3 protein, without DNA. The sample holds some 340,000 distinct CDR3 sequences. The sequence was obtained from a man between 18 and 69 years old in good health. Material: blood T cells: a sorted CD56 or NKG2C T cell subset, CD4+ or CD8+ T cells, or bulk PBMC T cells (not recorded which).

This CDR3 reads CASGAVAGNQPQHF. The chain uses TRBV6-1 and TRBJ1-5. The CDR3 is made up of 14 amino acids. The germline CDR1 and CDR2 sequences are MNHNS and SASEGT.